The 26 T cell receptor beta chains below come from one sample, sequenced in a study of neurological immune-mediated disorders. TCRdb used MiXCR to reprocess the 5' RACE reads, holding one entry per CDR3 protein. In the table there are 50,000 or so distinct CDR3 sequences, around 3.5% of which are singletons. Sequenced: PBMCs. These receptors came from a man between 60 and 75 years old with multiple sclerosis.

In this sample, this clonotype turned up many times. The rearrangement joins TRBV15 to TRBJ2-7; 13 bases agree with TRBD2. Germline CDR1 LNHNV, CDR2 YYDKDF (reference sequence). CDR3 length equals 19 residues. V lost 1 base and J lost 2; bases outside the gene matches: 11. CDR3 coding DNA: TGTGCCACCAGCAGAGGTTATACCGGGACTAGCGGGACCACCTACGAGCAGTACTTC. This translates into CATSRGYTGTSGTTYEQYF.

This clonotype was counted at least ten times. This chain links TRBV14 with TRBJ1-4, with a weak D call TRBD1 (5 bases). The germline CDR1 and CDR2 sequences are SGHDN and FVKESK. Trimming removed 2 bases from V and 8 bases from J, with 18 bases in between. This CDR3 region has 16 residues. The CDR3 sequence: CASSQPTGKVNEKLFF. Here the CDR3 DNA reads TGTGCCAGCAGCCAACCAACAGGAAAAGTAAACGAAAAACTGTTTTTT.

This clonotype was observed at least ten times. The chain couples TRBV20-1 to TRBJ2-5; tentatively, D is TRBD1 (5 bases). The length of the CDR3 is 15 residues. Germline values: CDR1 DFQATT, CDR2 SNEGSKA (reference sequence). V lost 3 bases to trimming and J lost 0 bases, with 14 bases between them. CDR3 loop: CSARGQPRYQETQYF. CDR3 nucleotide sequence: TGCAGTGCTAGGGGGCAACCCCGGTACCAAGAGACCCAGTACTTC.

Many counts were recorded for this clonotype. The chain has TRBV20-1 and TRBJ1-5; D might be TRBD1 (5 bases). The CDR3 has 12 residues. Trimming pared 7 bases from V and 3 bases from J, leaving 10 bases between. Germline-derived CDR1 and CDR2 are DFQATT and SNEGSKA (reference sequence). CDR3 amino acids: CSGQSINQPQHF. For the CDR3, the DNA is TGCAGTGGACAGTCGATCAATCAGCCCCAGCATTTT.

The rearrangement uses TRBV24-1 and TRBJ2-7; 10 positions agree with TRBD1. Germline CDR1 reads KGHDR; CDR2 reads SFDVKD. The J segment lost 9 bases and the V segment lost 11 bases, leaving 12 bases of the junction unmatched. CDR3 length equals 13 residues. The CDR3: CASRDRGTTAQYF. CDR3 nucleotide sequence: TGTGCCAGCCGGGACAGGGGTACGACAGCGCAGTACTTC.

This clonotype has ten or more counts. Written as DNA, the CDR3 is TGCAGTGCTAGTGCCCCCGGGCCCTACGAGCAGTACTTC. Amino acid sequence: CSASAPGPYEQYF. The chain carries TRBV20-1 and TRBJ2-7; D is ambiguous. The CDR3 contains 13 residues. Germline V CDR1 and CDR2: DFQATT, SNEGSKA (reference sequence). Trimming cost V 3 bases and J 2 bases, with 11 bases left between them.

This clonotype was found many times. A single base separates this from a much larger clone, so it may be a read error. The chain employs TRBV15 and TRBJ2-7, with D possibly being TRBD2 (6 bases). Germline V gene lookup returns CDR1 LNHNV and CDR2 YYDKDF (reference sequence). The CDR3 contains 15 residues. V lost 2 bases, J lost 7 bases, and 18 bases lay in between. CDR3 DNA sequence: TGTGCCACCAGCAGACCTAGCGTCGTGTCGAAAGAGCAGTACTTC. Its protein product is CATSRPSVVSKEQYF.

This clonotype was counted at least ten times. This chain joins TRBV6-5 and TRBJ1-2; 8 nucleotides align to TRBD1. The V segment lost 5 bases and the J segment 3 bases; nucleotides outside the gene matches: 5. The CDR3 covers 14 residues. The V gene's germline CDR1 is MNHEY and CDR2 SVGAGI. CDR3 nucleotides: TGTGCCAGCAGTACGCAGGGGGCCTACTATGGCTACACCTTC. It codes for CASSTQGAYYGYTF.

Only a few counts were recorded for this clonotype. This chain connects TRBV12-5 to TRBJ2-1; 7 positions agree with TRBD1. CDR3 length: 17 residues. Trimming took 5 bases from V and 0 from J; bases not matched to a gene: 10. Germline V gene data show CDR1 as LGHNT and CDR2 as FRNRAP. This CDR3 is CASGPGQVQSSYNEQFF. The CDR3 DNA reads TGTGCTAGTGGTCCCGGACAGGTACAAAGCTCCTACAATGAGCAGTTCTTC.

In its sample, this clonotype was seen many times. The chain couples TRBV24-1 to TRBJ2-1; the D is unclear. The V gene lost 9 bases and the J gene lost 5 bases, with 13 bases spanning the gap. Germline lookup yields CDR1 KGHDR and CDR2 SFDVKD. The CDR3 covers 13 residues. The CDR3 DNA reads as TGTGCCACCGCTGGTAACTGGAACAATGAGCAGTTCTTC. Translated: CATAGNWNNEQFF.

This clonotype was seen repeatedly, ten times or more. This rearrangement joins TRBV20-1 to TRBJ1-2; the D is unclear. The length of the CDR3 is 12 residues. The germline V gene encodes CDR1 DFQATT and CDR2 SNEGSKA (reference sequence). Trimming removed 3 bases from V and 7 bases from J, with 12 bases in between. CDR3 DNA sequence: TGCAGTGCTAGTACCGCGTCCCCTGGCTACACCTTC. As protein: CSASTASPGYTF.

This clonotype was recorded at least ten times. The V gene is TRBV12-3 or TRBV12-4, the J gene TRBJ1-6; 8 positions agree with TRBD1. Germline trimming cut 4 bases from V and 10 bases from J; bases unmatched to any gene: 6. CDR3 length: 14 residues. CDR3 in amino acids: CASSSTGGVSPLHF. The CDR3 nucleotides read TGTGCCAGCAGTTCTACAGGGGGGGTCTCACCCCTCCACTTT.

This clonotype was seen repeatedly, ten times or more. The chain is built from TRBV5-1 and TRBJ1-1, with no clear D. The V gene's germline CDR1 is SGHRS and CDR2 YFSETQ. There are 15 residues in the CDR3. V was trimmed by 2 bases and J by 4 bases, leaving 15 bases between them. The chain's CDR3 is CASSFFVSGSTEAFF. CDR3 bases: TGCGCCAGCAGCTTTTTTGTGAGCGGCTCCACTGAAGCTTTCTTT.

This rearrangement joins TRBV20-1 to TRBJ1-2, with a tentative D call TRBD1 (5 bases). CDR1 is DFQATT and CDR2 is SNEGSKA in the germline V gene (reference sequence). The CDR3 totals 14 residues. Trimming shortened V by 0 bases and J by 5 bases, and 13 bases separated the two germline ends. The CDR3: CSARDPRGFYGYTF. CDR3 sequence (DNA): TGCAGTGCTAGAGATCCCCGGGGGTTTTATGGCTACACCTTC.

This clonotype was seen repeatedly, ten times or more. The chain combines TRBV12-3 or TRBV12-4 with TRBJ2-7; no definite D call. The CDR3 totals 14 residues. Trimming pared 8 bases from V and 4 bases from J, leaving 18 bases between. The CDR3 coding sequence is TGTGCCAGCGGGTCGTGGATCACAAGTTACGAGCAGTACTTC. Amino acid sequence: CASGSWITSYEQYF.

This clonotype has ten or more counts. The chain is built from TRBV2 and TRBJ2-3, with a tentative D call TRBD2 (5 bases). This CDR3 has 15 residues. Germline V CDR1 and CDR2: SNHLY, FYNNEI. Trimming left V 4 bases short and J 5 bases short, with 16 bases between. The CDR3 region is CASSAVGVVGDTQYF. The CDR3 nucleotides read TGTGCCAGCAGTGCTGTGGGAGTGGTGGGAGATACGCAGTATTTT.

This chain joins TRBV24-1 and TRBJ2-2; no definite D call. The V gene's germline CDR1 is KGHDR and CDR2 SFDVKD. This CDR3 comprises 14 residues. Trimming took off 8 bases at V and 4 bases at J, with 13 bases between the two ends. The CDR3 loop is CATKGQSPTGELFF. The CDR3 DNA reads TGTGCCACCAAGGGTCAGTCGCCCACCGGGGAGCTGTTTTTT.

This clonotype was seen ten or more times. The chain has TRBV27 and TRBJ1-1; D might be TRBD1 (6 bases). V lost 7 bases to trimming and J lost 4 bases, with 13 bases between them. The CDR3 has 13 residues. Germline V gives CDR1 MNHEY, CDR2 SMNVEV (reference sequence). The CDR3 DNA reads as TGTGCCAGCAATACAGGGCTGGGCACTGAAGCTTTCTTT. Amino acid sequence: CASNTGLGTEAFF.

The chain recombines TRBV18 with TRBJ2-7; D not certain. The V end lost 3 bases, the J end lost 6 bases, and 21 bases lay between the germline ends. Germline V gene lookup returns CDR1 KGHSH and CDR2 LQKENI. The CDR3 length is 16 residues. The CDR3 protein is CASSPGLETKRFEQYF. The CDR3, as DNA: TGTGCCAGCTCACCTGGTCTTGAGACAAAGAGGTTCGAGCAGTACTTC.

This clonotype was recorded many times. The CDR3 region has the DNA TGTGCCAGCAGCGAGCGGGGGGGCCTGTCAGATACGCAGTATTTT. This sequence encodes CASSERGGLSDTQYF. The rearrangement links TRBV7-7 to TRBJ2-3; the match to TRBD2 covers 10 bases. This CDR3 is 15 amino acids long. CDR1 SSHAT and CDR2 FNYEAQ come from the germline V gene (reference sequence). V trimming: 5 bases; J trimming: 4 bases; junction bases outside the gene matches: 6.

This clonotype was seen many times. The J gene is TRBJ2-1, the V gene TRBV6-6, with a possible D match to TRBD1 (6 bases). This CDR3 has 16 amino acids. V gave up 2 bases and J gave up 2 bases, with 13 bases separating them. Germline V lookup: CDR1 MNHNY, CDR2 SVGAGI (reference sequence). DNA of the CDR3: TGTGCCAGCAGTTACGGCGGACAGCTGACCTACAATGAGCAGTTCTTC. This translates into CASSYGGQLTYNEQFF.

This clonotype occurred many times. In DNA, the CDR3 is TGTGCCAGCAGCTTAGCTGGGCATGAGCAGTTCTTC. The encoded protein is CASSLAGHEQFF. The chain carries TRBV7-2 and TRBJ2-1; D not certain. The CDR3 has 12 amino acids. Germline V gives CDR1 SGHTA, CDR2 FQGNSA. The V gene lost 0 bases and the J gene lost 8 bases, with 5 bases spanning the gap.

This clonotype was detected ten times or more. This sequence joins TRBV5-1 and TRBJ1-1, with D possibly matching TRBD1 (5 bases). Trimming pared 2 bases from V and 3 bases from J, leaving 8 bases between. This CDR3 is 13 amino acids long. In germline, CDR1 is SGHRS, CDR2 YFSETQ. CDR3 bases: TGCGCCAGCAGCTTCGCGGGGGACACTGAAGCTTTCTTT. Protein sequence: CASSFAGDTEAFF. Variable domain in full (rest from reference TRBV5-1 and TRBJ1-1): KAGVTQTPRYLIKTRGQQVTLSCSPISGHRSVSWYQQTPGQGLQFLFEYFSETQRNKGNFPGRFSGRQFSNSRSEMNVSTLELGDSALYLCASSFAGDTEAFFGQGTRLTVV.

This clonotype has ten or more counts. This chain links TRBV5-1 with TRBJ2-2, with D perhaps TRBD2 (6 bases). Trimming removed 4 bases at V and 5 bases at J, with 18 bases between. This CDR3 has 16 amino acids. Germline assignment: CDR1 SGHRS and CDR2 YFSETQ. The CDR3 is CASSLPVTAGTGELFF. The CDR3 DNA reads TGCGCCAGCAGCCTCCCCGTGACGGCGGGGACCGGGGAGCTGTTTTTT.

This clonotype was counted only a few times. The rearrangement links TRBV20-1 to TRBJ2-7; maybe TRBD1 (6 bases). V gave up 6 bases and J gave up 7 bases, with 13 bases separating them. This CDR3 region has 11 residues. The V gene's germline CDR1 is DFQATT and CDR2 SNEGSKA (reference sequence). The CDR3 nucleotides read TGCAGTGCCAGGGGCGGCGGGGAGCAGTACTTC. Its translation is CSARGGGEQYF.

This clonotype has a count of ten or more. The chain carries TRBV6-6 and TRBJ1-2; D is ambiguous. Germline assignment: CDR1 MNHNY and CDR2 SVGAGI (reference sequence). V lost 4 bases to trimming and J lost 8 bases, with 14 bases between them. This CDR3 is built from 13 residues. This CDR3 reads CASSSAIKSGYTF. The CDR3 DNA reads TGTGCCAGCAGTTCCGCGATTAAATCCGGCTACACCTTC.